The rows below give T cell receptor beta chains drawn from one sample of a study of cytomegalovirus exposure and HLA in healthy donors. Produced via immunoSEQ multiplex PCR; TCRdb's table is partial and in-frame only. The sample comprises about 240,000 clones, about 87% of which are singletons, and about 3% rests with the top ten. Sequenced material: PBMCs. These receptors came from a man between 18 and 29 years old in good health and CMV-seronegative. Each CDR3 is given with its conserved first and last residue. The D gene is left open where the match is weak. Size is omitted from some rows. Given values are once, few, many or a class for expanded clones.

j_call: TRBJ2-5
clone_size: few
d_call: NA
v_call: TRBV6-6
cdr3_aa: CASSYFTGETQYF
cdr3_nt: TGTGCCAGCAGTTACTTTACGGGGGAGACCCAGTACTTC

j_call: TRBJ2-7
clone_size: NA
d_call: TRBD1
v_call: TRBV19
cdr3_aa: CASRDRGKKGEQYF
cdr3_nt: TGTGCCAGTAGAGACAGGGGAAAAAAGGGCGAGCAGTACTTC

j_call: TRBJ2-7
clone_size: NA
d_call: TRBD2
v_call: TRBV12-5
cdr3_aa: CASGLVVLARGSKTYEQYF
cdr3_nt: TGTGCTAGTGGTTTGGTAGTGTTGGCGCGGGGGTCCAAGACCTACGAGCAGTACTTC

j_call: TRBJ1-4
clone_size: NA
d_call: TRBD1
v_call: TRBV7-2
cdr3_aa: CASSQQGRDEKLFF
cdr3_nt: TGTGCCAGCAGCCAACAGGGGCGTGATGAAAAACTGTTTTTT

j_call: TRBJ1-5
clone_size: NA
d_call: NA
v_call: TRBV4-1
cdr3_aa: CASSETQDNQPQHF
cdr3_nt: TGCGCCAGCAGCGAAACGCAGGACAATCAGCCCCAGCATTTT

j_call: TRBJ2-3
clone_size: NA
d_call: NA
v_call: TRBV30
cdr3_aa: CAWRLKPRLGTTDTQYF
cdr3_nt: TGTGCCTGGAGACTGAAGCCCCGACTAGGGACGACAGATACGCAGTATTTT

j_call: TRBJ2-7
clone_size: NA
d_call: NA
v_call: TRBV28
cdr3_aa: CASSILPGLSYEQYF
cdr3_nt: TGTGCCAGCAGTATCTTGCCGGGACTTTCTTACGAGCAGTACTTC

j_call: TRBJ2-7
clone_size: NA
d_call: TRBD1
v_call: TRBV7-9
cdr3_aa: CASSLSGDRAIEQYF
cdr3_nt: TGTGCCAGCAGCTTATCTGGGGACAGGGCTATTGAGCAGTACTTC

j_call: TRBJ2-7
clone_size: NA
d_call: NA
v_call: TRBV5-1
cdr3_aa: CASSLVAEDEQYF
cdr3_nt: TGCGCCAGCAGCTTGGTGGCCGAGGACGAGCAGTACTTC

j_call: TRBJ2-1
clone_size: NA
d_call: NA
v_call: TRBV20-1
cdr3_aa: CSAREEPRQFF
cdr3_nt: TGCAGTGCTAGAGAGGAGCCCCGGCAGTTCTTC